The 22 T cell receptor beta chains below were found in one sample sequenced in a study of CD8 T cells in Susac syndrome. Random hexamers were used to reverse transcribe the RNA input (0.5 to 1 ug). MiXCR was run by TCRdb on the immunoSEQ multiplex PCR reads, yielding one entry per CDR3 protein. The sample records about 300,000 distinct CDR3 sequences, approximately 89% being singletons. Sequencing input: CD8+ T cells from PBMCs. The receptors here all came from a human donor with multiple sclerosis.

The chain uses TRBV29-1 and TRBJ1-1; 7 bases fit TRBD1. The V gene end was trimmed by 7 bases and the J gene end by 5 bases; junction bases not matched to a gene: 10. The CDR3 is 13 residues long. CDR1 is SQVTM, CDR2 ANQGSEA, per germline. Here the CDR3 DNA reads TGCAGCGCAATTCAGGGGGGGGTTACTGAAGCTTTCTTT. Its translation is CSAIQGGVTEAFF.

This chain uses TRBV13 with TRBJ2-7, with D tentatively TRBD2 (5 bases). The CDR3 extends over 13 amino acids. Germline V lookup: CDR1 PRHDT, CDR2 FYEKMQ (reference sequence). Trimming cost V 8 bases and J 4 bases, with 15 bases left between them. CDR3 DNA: TGTGCCAGCTCTGTCGGGAAGGGATACGAGCAGTACTTC. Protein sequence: CASSVGKGYEQYF.

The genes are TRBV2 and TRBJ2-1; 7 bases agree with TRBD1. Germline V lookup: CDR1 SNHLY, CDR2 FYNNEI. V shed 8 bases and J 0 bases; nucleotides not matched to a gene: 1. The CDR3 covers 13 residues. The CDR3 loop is CASAGGSYNEQFF. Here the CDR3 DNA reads TGTGCCAGCGCAGGGGGCTCCTACAATGAGCAGTTCTTC.

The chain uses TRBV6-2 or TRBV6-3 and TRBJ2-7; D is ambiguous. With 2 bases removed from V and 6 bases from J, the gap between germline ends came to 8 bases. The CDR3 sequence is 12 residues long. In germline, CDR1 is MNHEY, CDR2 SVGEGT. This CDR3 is CASSYPPGEQYF. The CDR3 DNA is TGTGCCAGCAGTTACCCCCCCGGCGAGCAGTACTTC.

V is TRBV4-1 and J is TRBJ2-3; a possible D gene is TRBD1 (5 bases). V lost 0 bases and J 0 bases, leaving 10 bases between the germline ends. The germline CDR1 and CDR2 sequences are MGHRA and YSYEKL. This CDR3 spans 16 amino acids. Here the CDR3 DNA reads TGCGCCAGCAGCCAAGATGGAAGGGGAAGCACAGATACGCAGTATTTT. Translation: CASSQDGRGSTDTQYF.

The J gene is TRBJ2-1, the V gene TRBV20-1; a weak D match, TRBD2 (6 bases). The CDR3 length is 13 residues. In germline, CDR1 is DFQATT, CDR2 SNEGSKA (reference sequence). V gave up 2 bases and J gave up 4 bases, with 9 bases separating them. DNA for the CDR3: TGCAGTGCTAGATGGGGGGTATACAATGAGCAGTTCTTC. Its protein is CSARWGVYNEQFF.

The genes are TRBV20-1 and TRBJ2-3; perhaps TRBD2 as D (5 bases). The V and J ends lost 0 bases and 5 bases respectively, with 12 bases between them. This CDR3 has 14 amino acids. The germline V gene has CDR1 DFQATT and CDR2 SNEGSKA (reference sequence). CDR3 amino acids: CSARELAEKDTQYF. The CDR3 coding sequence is TGCAGTGCTAGAGAGCTAGCTGAGAAAGATACGCAGTATTTT.

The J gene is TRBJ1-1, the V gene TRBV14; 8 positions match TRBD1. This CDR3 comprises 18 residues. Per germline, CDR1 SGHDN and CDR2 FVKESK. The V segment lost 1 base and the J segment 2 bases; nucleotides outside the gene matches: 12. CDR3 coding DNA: TGTGCCAGCAGCCAAGCAGGGGTCGACAGGGGAATAAACACTGAAGCTTTCTTT. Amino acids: CASSQAGVDRGINTEAFF.

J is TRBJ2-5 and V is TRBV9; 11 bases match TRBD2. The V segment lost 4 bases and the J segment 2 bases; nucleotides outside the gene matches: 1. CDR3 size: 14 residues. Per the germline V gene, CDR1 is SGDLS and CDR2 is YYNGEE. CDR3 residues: CASSTSGGQETQYF. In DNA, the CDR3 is TGTGCCAGCAGCACTAGCGGGGGACAAGAGACCCAGTACTTC.

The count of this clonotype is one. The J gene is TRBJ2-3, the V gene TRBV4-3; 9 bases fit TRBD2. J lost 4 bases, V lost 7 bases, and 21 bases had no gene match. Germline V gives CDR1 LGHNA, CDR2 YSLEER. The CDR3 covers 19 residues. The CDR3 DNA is TGCGCCAGCATCCAGTCCACCGCAACCGCGGGGGGGCCATCAGATACGCAGTATTTT. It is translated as CASIQSTATAGGPSDTQYF.

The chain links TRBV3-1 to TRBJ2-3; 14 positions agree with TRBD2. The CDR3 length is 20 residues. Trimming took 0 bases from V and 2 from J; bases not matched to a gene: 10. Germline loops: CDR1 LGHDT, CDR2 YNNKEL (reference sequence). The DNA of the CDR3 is TGTGCCAGCAGCCAAGAGGAGACTAGCGGGGGGGCCCGGGTCACAGATACGCAGTATTTT. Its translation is CASSQEETSGGARVTDTQYF.

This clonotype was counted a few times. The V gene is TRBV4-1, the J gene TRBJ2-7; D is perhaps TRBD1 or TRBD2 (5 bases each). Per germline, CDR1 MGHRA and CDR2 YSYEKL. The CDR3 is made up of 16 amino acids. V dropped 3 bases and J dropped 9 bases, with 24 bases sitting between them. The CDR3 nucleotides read TGCGCCAGCAGCCAGGGACCTGGACCGGTCTTGAACGCGCAGTACTTC. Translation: CASSQGPGPVLNAQYF.

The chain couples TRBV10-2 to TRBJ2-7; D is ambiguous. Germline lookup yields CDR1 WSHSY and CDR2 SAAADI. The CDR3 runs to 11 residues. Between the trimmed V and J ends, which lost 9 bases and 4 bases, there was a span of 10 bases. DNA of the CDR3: TGCGCCAGTGGGGAAGGGTACGAGCAGTACTTC. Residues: CASGEGYEQYF.

CDR3 DNA sequence: TGTGCCAGCAGCAGACAGGGTATGGAGGAAAAACTGTTTTTT. It yields the protein CASSRQGMEEKLFF. The chain recombines TRBV7-9 with TRBJ1-4; 7 bases map to TRBD1. The CDR3 is 14 amino acids. Germline CDR1 and CDR2: SEHNR and FQNEAQ (reference sequence). V dropped 5 bases and J dropped 8; count of bases not matched to a gene: 8. Full variable domain (rest looked up from reference TRBV7-9 and TRBJ1-4): DTGVSQNPRHKITKRGQNVTFRCDPISEHNRLYWYRQTLGQGPEFLTYFQNEAQLEKSRLLSDRFSAERPKGSFSTLEIQRTEQGDSAMYLCASSRQGMEEKLFFGSGTQLSVL.

CDR3 sequence (DNA): TGTGCCAGCAGCCCCTGGGAGTCCGAGAACCAAGAGACCCAGTACTTC. It translates to CASSPWESENQETQYF. The V and J genes are TRBV5-6 and TRBJ2-5, with D possibly TRBD2 on 5 matching bases. The V end was cut by 4 bases, the J end by 0 bases, with 16 bases between. Looked up from germline, CDR1 is SGHDT and CDR2 is YYEEEE. The CDR3 has 16 residues.

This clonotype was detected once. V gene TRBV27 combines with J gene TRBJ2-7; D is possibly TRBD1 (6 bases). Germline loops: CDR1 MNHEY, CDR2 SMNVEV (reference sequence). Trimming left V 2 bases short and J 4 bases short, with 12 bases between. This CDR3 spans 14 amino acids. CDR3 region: CASSLTGQQYEQYF. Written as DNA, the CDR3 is TGTGCCAGCAGTTTAACCGGACAGCAGTACGAGCAGTACTTC.

The CDR3 spells CASKQIGGRDGYTF. CDR3 coding DNA: TGCGCCAGCAAACAAATAGGAGGGAGAGATGGCTACACCTTC. The chain has TRBV4-1 and TRBJ1-2; no definite D call. CDR1 and CDR2 from the germline V gene are MGHRA and YSYEKL. Trimming took off 7 bases at V and 6 bases at J, with 18 bases between the two ends. The CDR3 loop spans 14 amino acids.

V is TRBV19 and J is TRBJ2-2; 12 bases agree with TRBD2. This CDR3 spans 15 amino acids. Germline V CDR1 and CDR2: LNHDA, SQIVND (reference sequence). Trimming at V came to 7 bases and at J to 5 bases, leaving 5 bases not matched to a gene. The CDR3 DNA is TGTGCCAGTAAGACTAGCGGGAGATCGACCGGGGAGCTGTTTTTT. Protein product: CASKTSGRSTGELFF.

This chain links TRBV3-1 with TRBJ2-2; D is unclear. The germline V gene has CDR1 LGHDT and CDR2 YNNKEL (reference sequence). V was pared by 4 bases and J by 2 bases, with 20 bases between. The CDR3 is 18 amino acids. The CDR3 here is CASSPESWAERNTGELFF. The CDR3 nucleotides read TGTGCCAGCAGCCCAGAATCATGGGCAGAACGAAACACCGGGGAGCTGTTTTTT.

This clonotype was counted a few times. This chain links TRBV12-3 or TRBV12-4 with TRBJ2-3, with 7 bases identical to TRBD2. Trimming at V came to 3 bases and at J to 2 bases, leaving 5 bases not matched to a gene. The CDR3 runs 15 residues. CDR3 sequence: CASSLGLADTDTQYF. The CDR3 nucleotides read TGTGCCAGCAGTTTGGGCCTAGCGGACACAGATACGCAGTATTTT.

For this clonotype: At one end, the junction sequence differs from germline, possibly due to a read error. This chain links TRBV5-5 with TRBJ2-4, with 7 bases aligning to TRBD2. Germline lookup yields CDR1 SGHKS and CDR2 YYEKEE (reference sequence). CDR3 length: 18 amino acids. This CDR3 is CASSLDGVAGSPPNIRYF. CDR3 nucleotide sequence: TGTGCCAGCAGCTTGGATGGTGTAGCGGGTTCCCCCCCAAACATTCGGTACTTC.

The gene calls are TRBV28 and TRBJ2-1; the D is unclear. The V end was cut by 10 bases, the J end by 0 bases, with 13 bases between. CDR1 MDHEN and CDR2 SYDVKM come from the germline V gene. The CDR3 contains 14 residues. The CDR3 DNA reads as TGTGCCACCCACTCAATGCGCTCCTACAATGAGCAGTTCTTC. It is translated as CATHSMRSYNEQFF.